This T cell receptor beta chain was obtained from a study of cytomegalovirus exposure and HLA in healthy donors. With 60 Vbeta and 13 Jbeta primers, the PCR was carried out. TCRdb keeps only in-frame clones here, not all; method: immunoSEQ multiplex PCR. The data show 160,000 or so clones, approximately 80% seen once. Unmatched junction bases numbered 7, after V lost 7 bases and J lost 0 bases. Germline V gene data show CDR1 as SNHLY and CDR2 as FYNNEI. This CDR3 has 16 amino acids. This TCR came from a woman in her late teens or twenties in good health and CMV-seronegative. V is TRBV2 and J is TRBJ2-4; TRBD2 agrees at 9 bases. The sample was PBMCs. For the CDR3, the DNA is TGTGCCAGCAAAGCGGGGGGCCCCCTAGCCAAAAACATTCAGTACTTC. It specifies CASKAGGPLAKNIQYF.